This is a list of T cell receptor beta chains from one sample in a study of OX40 agonist ivuxolimab in advanced cancers. The table came from immunoSEQ multiplex PCR; TCRdb's copy has only in-frame clones and leaves some out. Of around 12,000 clones listed, 84% are singletons. This specimen was CD4+ or CD8+ T cells sorted from blood, taken in a trial of the OX40 agonist ivuxolimab. These receptor sequences come from an adult with an advanced solid tumor such as melanoma, head and neck, liver or kidney cancer. The CDR3 runs from the conserved cysteine through the conserved F or W. The D gene is left open where the match is weak. Not all rows give a size; the values are once, few, many and, for expanded clones, a class.

abundance	v_gene	d_gene	j_gene	CDR3nt	CDR3aa
once	TRBV6-4	.	TRBJ2-3	TGTGCCAGCAGTGAAGCGGCTAGCACAGATACGCAGTATTTT	CASSEAASTDTQYF
.	TRBV7-8	.	TRBJ2-7	TGTGCCAGCAGCTTAGCCCGAAGTGGATCCTACGAGCAGTACTTC	CASSLARSGSYEQYF
.	TRBV5-4	.	TRBJ1-1	TGTGCCAGCACCCCCTCGGAGAACACTGAAGCTTTCTTT	CASTPSENTEAFF
.	TRBV27	.	TRBJ2-2	TGTGCCAGCAGTTTATGGGGGGGGGAGCTGTTTTTT	CASSLWGGELFF
.	TRBV28	.	TRBJ2-1	TGTGCCAGCAGTTTATGGGGTGACTCCTACAATGAGCAGTTCTTC	CASSLWGDSYNEQFF
.	TRBV12-5	.	TRBJ1-3	TGTGCTAGTGCTGGAAACACCATATATTTT	CASAGNTIYF
.	TRBV7-8	TRBD2	TRBJ2-1	TGTGCCAGCAGCCTTATGGCAATTGGACTAGCGGGAGATGAGCAGTTCTTC	CASSLMAIGLAGDEQFF
large	TRBV4-3	.	TRBJ2-1	TGCGCCAGCAGCCAATCGGCCTTAACCATGTACAATGAGCAGTTCTTC	CASSQSALTMYNEQFF
.	TRBV29-1	.	TRBJ1-1	TGCAGCGTTGAAGGTGGGGGCATAACTGAAGCTTTCTTT	CSVEGGGITEAFF
.	TRBV19	.	TRBJ1-1	TGTGCCAGTAGTATGTTAACACCCCTAGGGGCTGAAGCTTTCTTT	CASSMLTPLGAEAFF
.	TRBV27	.	TRBJ2-2	TGTGCCAGCAGTGTAACGACGGGCGGGGAGCTGTTTTTT	CASSVTTGGELFF
.	TRBV27	.	TRBJ1-5	TGTGCCAGCAGTTTTACGGGGAATCAGCCCCAGCATTTT	CASSFTGNQPQHF
.	TRBV2	.	TRBJ1-2	TGTGCCAGCAGGGGTTTCGGATCTCGCTATGGCTACACCTTC	CASRGFGSRYGYTF
.	TRBV30	.	TRBJ1-2	TGTGCCTGGAGTAGTGGACCTGAACAGTTTAACTATGGCTACACCTTC	CAWSSGPEQFNYGYTF
.	TRBV11-2	TRBD1	TRBJ1-2	TGTGCCAGCAGCTTTGGGACAGGGGATGGCTACACCTTC	CASSFGTGDGYTF
.	TRBV27	.	TRBJ1-1	TGTGCCAGCAGCCATACTCAGGACACTGAAGCTTTCTTT	CASSHTQDTEAFF
.	TRBV7-6	.	TRBJ2-7	TGTGCCAGCAGCGGCCAGGACTCCTACGAGCAGTACTTC	CASSGQDSYEQYF
.	TRBV4-3	.	TRBJ1-5	TGCGCCAGCAGCCAAGACTACAATCAGCCCCAGCATTTT	CASSQDYNQPQHF
.	TRBV7-7	.	TRBJ2-7	TGTGCTAGCAGCCCTGGCTACGGGAGCGGCTACGAGCAGTACTTC	CASSPGYGSGYEQYF
.	TRBV11-2	.	TRBJ2-7	TGTGCCAGCAGCTTTACGATTGGCGAGCAGTACTTC	CASSFTIGEQYF
.	TRBV18	TRBD1	TRBJ1-5	TGTGCCAGCTCGGACAGGGCAAATCAGCCCCAGCATTTT	CASSDRANQPQHF
.	TRBV7-9	.	TRBJ2-7	TGTGCCAGCAGCTTAGGGGCCCAATACGAGCAGTACTTC	CASSLGAQYEQYF
.	TRBV7-3	.	TRBJ2-3	TGTGCCAGCAGCTCCCTCATAACAGATACGCAGTATTTT	CASSSLITDTQYF
.	TRBV7-9	TRBD2	TRBJ2-2	TGTGCCAGCGTTGGACTAGCGGGAGTCGGCGGGGAGCTGTTTTTT	CASVGLAGVGGELFF
.	TRBV18	.	TRBJ1-2	TGTGCCAGCTCACCCCACAGGAGGTATGGCTACACCTTC	CASSPHRRYGYTF
.	TRBV28	.	TRBJ2-2	TGTGCCAGCAGTTTCGTCTCGGTCGGGGAGCTGTTTTTT	CASSFVSVGELFF
medium-sized	TRBV5-4	.	TRBJ2-2	TGTGCCAGCAGCCTTTCTGTGAACAGCTTGAACACCGGGGAGCTGTTTTTT	CASSLSVNSLNTGELFF
.	TRBV19	.	TRBJ2-7	TGTGCCAGTAGCCCCGGGGGTTACTACGAGCAGTACTTC	CASSPGGYYEQYF
few	TRBV25-1	.	TRBJ2-1	TGTGCCAGCAGTGAAACCGGAGGCTCCTACAATGAGCAGTTCTTC	CASSETGGSYNEQFF
.	TRBV19	.	TRBJ2-7	TGTGCCACTGAAGGACCGACCGACGAGCAGTACTTC	CATEGPTDEQYF
few	TRBV27	.	TRBJ2-7	TGTGCCAGCAGCACCTATCTAGGAAACGAGCAGTACTTC	CASSTYLGNEQYF
.	TRBV10-3	.	TRBJ1-3	TGTGCCATCAGCGAAATTACAGGGAGCTCTGGAAACACCATATATTTT	CAISEITGSSGNTIYF
.	TRBV7-3	.	TRBJ2-7	TGTGCCAGCAGCCCGGGCGCGGAGGGCTCCTACGAGCAGTACTTC	CASSPGAEGSYEQYF
.	TRBV18	.	TRBJ2-5	TGTGCCAGCTCACCACCCTCGGGGGCGGATCAAGAGACCCAGTACTTC	CASSPPSGADQETQYF
.	TRBV27	.	TRBJ1-1	TGTGCCAGCACCGCTCTGGGGGGGGTTACTGAAGCTTTCTTT	CASTALGGVTEAFF
.	TRBV6-6	.	TRBJ2-1	TGTGCCAGCACTCGGTACAATGAGCAGTTCTTC	CASTRYNEQFF
.	TRBV11-2	.	TRBJ1-6	TGTGCCAGCAGCTTCCGCAGGGGTATTCCAGATTCACCCCTCCACTTT	CASSFRRGIPDSPLHF
.	TRBV28	.	TRBJ1-5	TGTGCCATCGGCAGGGGTGTGGGGGCTTCCCAGCCCCAGCATTTT	CAIGRGVGASQPQHF
.	TRBV11-3	.	TRBJ2-2	TGTGCCAGCGAATCACGAGTCTCGAACACCGGGGAGCTGTTTTTT	CASESRVSNTGELFF
medium-sized	TRBV7-9	.	TRBJ2-7	TGTGCCAGCAGCCTGGCCGCAATGGCCTACGAGCAGTACTTC	CASSLAAMAYEQYF
.	TRBV28	.	TRBJ2-7	TGTGCCAGCAGGTATACTGACGGCTACGAGCAGTACTTC	CASRYTDGYEQYF
.	TRBV27	.	TRBJ2-7	TGTGCCAGCAGTTTTACAGCTAGCTGGGAGCAGTACTTC	CASSFTASWEQYF
once	TRBV11-2	.	TRBJ2-7	TGTGCCAGCAGCTTCGAAACAGGGAACTACGAGCAGTACTTC	CASSFETGNYEQYF
.	TRBV10-3	.	TRBJ1-5	TGTGCCATCTCTTCTCCGGGGGGTGTGAATCAGCCCCAGCATTTT	CAISSPGGVNQPQHF